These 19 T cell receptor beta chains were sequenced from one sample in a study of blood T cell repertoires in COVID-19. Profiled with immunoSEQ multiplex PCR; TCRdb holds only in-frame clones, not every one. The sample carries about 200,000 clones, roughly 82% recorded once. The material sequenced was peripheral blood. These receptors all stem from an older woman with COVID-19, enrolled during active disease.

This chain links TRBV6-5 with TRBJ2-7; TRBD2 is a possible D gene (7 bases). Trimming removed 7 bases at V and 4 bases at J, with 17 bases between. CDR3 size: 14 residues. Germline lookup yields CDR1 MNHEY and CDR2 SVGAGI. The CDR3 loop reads CASTAGAAGYEQYF. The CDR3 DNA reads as TGTGCCAGCACGGCGGGGGCTGCGGGTTACGAGCAGTACTTC.

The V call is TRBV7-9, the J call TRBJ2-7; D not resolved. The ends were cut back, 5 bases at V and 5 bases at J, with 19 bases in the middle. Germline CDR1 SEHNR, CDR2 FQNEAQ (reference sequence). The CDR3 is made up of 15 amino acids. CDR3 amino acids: CASSLGGDPSNEQYF. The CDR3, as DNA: TGTGCCAGCAGCCTCGGCGGTGACCCAAGTAACGAGCAGTACTTC.

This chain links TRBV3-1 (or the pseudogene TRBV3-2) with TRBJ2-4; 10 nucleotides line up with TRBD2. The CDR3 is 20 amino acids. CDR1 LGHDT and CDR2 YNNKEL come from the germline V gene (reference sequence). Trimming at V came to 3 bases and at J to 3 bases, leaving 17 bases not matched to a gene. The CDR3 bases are TGTGCCAGCAGCCAGTTCCAGGCTTTAACTAGCGGGGTGGGCAAAAACATTCAGTACTTC. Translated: CASSQFQALTSGVGKNIQYF.

The DNA for the CDR3 is TGTGCCAGTATCGAGACAGGGGGCGTCACCGGGGAGCTGTTTTTT. The encoded protein is CASIETGGVTGELFF. This chain links TRBV19 with TRBJ2-2, with TRBD1 matching over 10 bases. The junction had 6 bases not matched to a gene; V was cut back by 7 bases and J by 4 bases. This CDR3 spans 15 amino acids. The germline CDR1 and CDR2 sequences are LNHDA and SQIVND (reference sequence).

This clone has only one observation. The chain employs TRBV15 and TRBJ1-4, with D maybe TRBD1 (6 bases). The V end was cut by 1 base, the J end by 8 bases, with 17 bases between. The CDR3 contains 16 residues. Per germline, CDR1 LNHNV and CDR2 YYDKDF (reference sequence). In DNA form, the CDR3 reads TGTGCCACCAGCAGAGGGAGCGGGGGCCGGTTGGAAAAACTGTTTTTT. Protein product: CATSRGSGGRLEKLFF.

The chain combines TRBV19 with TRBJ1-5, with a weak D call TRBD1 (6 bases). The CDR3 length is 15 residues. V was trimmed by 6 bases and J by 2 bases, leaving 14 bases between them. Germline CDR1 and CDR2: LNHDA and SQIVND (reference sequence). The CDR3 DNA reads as TGTGCCAGTAGAACACAGGGTGTTGGCAATCAGCCCCAGCATTTT. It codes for CASRTQGVGNQPQHF.

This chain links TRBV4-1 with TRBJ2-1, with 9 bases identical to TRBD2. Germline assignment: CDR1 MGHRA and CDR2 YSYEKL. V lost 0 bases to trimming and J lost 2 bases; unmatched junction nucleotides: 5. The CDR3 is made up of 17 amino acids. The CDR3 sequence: CASSQDWASGTYNEQFF. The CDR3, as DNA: TGCGCCAGCAGCCAAGATTGGGCTAGCGGGACCTACAATGAGCAGTTCTTC.

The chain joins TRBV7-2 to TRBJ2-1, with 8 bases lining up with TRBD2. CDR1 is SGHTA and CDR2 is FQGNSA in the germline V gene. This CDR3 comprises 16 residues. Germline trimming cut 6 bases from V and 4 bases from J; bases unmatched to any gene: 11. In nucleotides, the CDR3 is TGTGCCAGCAGTTTAAGTGCGGGGGGCCCGTACAATGAGCAGTTCTTC. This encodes CASSLSAGGPYNEQFF. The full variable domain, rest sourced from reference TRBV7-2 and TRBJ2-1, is GAGVSQSPSNKVTEKGKDVELRCDPISGHTALYWYRQSLGQGLEFLIYFQGNSAPDKSGLPSDRFSAERTGGSVSTLTIQRTQQEDSAVYLCASSLSAGGPYNEQFFGPGTRLTVL.

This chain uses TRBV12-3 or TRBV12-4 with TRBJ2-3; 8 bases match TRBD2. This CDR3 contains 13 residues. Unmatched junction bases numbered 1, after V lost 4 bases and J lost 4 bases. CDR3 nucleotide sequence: TGTGCCAGCAGTTCCGGGGGGGCAGATACGCAGTATTTT. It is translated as CASSSGGADTQYF.

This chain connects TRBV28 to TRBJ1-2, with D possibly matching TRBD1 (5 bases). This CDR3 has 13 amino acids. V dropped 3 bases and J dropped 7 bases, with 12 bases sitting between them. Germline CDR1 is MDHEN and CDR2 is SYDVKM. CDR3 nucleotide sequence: TGTGCCAGCAGTTTGGGGCAGAACGGTGGCTACACCTTC. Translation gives CASSLGQNGGYTF.

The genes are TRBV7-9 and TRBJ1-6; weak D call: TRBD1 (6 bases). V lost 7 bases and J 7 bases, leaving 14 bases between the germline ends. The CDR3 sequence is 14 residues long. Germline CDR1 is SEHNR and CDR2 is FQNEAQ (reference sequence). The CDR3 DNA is TGTGCCAGCAACCTAGGACAGCCCAATTCACCCCTCCACTTT. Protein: CASNLGQPNSPLHF.

The CDR3 here is CASSPTRGIAENNEQFF. In nucleotides, the CDR3 is TGTGCCAGCAGCCCCACTAGGGGTATAGCGGAGAACAATGAGCAGTTCTTC. The chain links TRBV9 to TRBJ2-1; the D gene is possibly TRBD2 (6 bases). Germline CDR1 and CDR2: SGDLS and YYNGEE. The CDR3 totals 17 residues. V was pared by 4 bases and J by 5 bases, with 22 bases between.

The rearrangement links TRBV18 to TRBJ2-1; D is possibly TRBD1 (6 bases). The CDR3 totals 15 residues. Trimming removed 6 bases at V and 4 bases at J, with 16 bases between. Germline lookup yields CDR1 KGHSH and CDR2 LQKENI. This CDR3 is CASSLSQGSYNEQFF. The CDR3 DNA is TGTGCCAGCTCCCTCTCACAGGGTTCATACAATGAGCAGTTCTTC.

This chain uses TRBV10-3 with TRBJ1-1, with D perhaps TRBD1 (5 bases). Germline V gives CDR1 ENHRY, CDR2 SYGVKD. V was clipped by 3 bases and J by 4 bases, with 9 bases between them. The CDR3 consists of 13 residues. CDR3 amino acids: CAISDREATEAFF. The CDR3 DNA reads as TGTGCCATCAGTGACAGGGAGGCCACTGAAGCTTTCTTT.

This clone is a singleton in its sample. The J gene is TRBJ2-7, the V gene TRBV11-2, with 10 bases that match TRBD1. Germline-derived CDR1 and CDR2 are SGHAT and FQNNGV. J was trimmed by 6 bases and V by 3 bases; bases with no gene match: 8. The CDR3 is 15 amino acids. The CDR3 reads CASSFRQGALFEQYV. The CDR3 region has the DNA TGTGCCAGCAGCTTTCGACAGGGGGCGCTTTTCGAGCAGTACGTC.

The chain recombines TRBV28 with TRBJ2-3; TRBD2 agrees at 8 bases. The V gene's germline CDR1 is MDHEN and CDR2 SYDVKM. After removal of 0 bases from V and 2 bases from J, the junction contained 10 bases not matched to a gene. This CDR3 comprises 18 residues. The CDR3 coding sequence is TGTGCCAGCAGTTTATGGACGGTCAGCGGGGGATTCACAGATACGCAGTATTTT. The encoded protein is CASSLWTVSGGFTDTQYF.

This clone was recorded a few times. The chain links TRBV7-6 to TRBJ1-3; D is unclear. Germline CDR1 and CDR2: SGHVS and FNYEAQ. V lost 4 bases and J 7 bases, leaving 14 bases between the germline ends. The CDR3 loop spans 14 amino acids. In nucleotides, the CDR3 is TGTGCCAGCAGCTCACGGTCCGCCGGGAACACCATATATTTT. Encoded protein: CASSSRSAGNTIYF.

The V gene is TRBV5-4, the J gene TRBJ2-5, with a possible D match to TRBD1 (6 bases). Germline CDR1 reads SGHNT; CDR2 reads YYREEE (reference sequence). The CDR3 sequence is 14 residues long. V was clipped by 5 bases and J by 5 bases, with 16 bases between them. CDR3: CASSSRGLGETQYF. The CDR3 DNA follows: TGTGCCAGCAGTTCCAGGGGATTAGGGGAGACCCAGTACTTC.

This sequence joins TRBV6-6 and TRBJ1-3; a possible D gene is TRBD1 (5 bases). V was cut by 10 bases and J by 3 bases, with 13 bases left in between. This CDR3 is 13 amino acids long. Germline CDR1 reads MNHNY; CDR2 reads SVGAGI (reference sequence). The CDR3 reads CATTQGGGNTIYF. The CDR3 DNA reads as TGTGCCACCACGCAGGGCGGTGGAAACACCATATATTTT.